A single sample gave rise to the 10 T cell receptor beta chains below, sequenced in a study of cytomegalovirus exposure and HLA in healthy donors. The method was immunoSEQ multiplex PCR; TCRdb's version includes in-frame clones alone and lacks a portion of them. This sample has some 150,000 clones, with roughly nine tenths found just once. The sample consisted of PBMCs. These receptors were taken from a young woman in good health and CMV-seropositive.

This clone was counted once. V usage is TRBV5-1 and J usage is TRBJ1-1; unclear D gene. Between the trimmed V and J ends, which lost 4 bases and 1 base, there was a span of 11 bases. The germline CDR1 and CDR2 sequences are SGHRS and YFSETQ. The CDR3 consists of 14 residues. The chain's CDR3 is CASSRLTANTEAFF. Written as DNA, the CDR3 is TGCGCCAGCAGCCGATTGACTGCGAACACTGAAGCTTTCTTT.

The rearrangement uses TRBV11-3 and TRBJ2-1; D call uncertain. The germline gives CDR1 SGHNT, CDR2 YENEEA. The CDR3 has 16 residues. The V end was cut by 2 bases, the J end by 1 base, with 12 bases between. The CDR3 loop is CASSLIGRVSYNEQFF. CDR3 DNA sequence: TGTGCCAGCAGCTTAATAGGTCGGGTGTCCTACAATGAGCAGTTCTTC.

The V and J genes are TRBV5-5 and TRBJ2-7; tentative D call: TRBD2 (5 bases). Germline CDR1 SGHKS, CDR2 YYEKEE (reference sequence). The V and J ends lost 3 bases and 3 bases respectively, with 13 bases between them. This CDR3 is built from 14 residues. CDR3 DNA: TGTGCCAGCAGCTGGCCCGGGGTGAACTACGAGCAGTACTTC. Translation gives CASSWPGVNYEQYF.

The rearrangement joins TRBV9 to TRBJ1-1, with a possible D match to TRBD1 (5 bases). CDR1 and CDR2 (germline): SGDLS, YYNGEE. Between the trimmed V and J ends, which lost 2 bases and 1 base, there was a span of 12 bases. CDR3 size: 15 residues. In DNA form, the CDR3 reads TGTGCCAGCAGCGTCCTGACGGGGGGGAACACTGAAGCTTTCTTT. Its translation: CASSVLTGGNTEAFF.

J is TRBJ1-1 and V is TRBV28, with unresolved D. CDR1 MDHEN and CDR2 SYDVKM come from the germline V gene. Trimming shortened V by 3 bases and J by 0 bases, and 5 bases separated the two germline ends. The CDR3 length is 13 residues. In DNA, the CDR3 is TGTGCCAGCAGTTTCCGGGTGAACACTGAAGCTTTCTTT. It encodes CASSFRVNTEAFF. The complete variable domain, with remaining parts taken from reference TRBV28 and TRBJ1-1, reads DVKVTQSSRYLVKRTGEKVFLECVQDMDHENMFWYRQDPGLGLRLIYFSYDVKMKEKGDIPEGYSVSREKKERFSLILESASTNQTSMYLCASSFRVNTEAFFGQGTRLTVV.

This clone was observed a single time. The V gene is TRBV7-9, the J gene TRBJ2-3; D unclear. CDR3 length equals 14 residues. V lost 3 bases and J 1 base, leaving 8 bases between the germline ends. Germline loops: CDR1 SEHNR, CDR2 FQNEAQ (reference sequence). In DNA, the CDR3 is TGTGCCAGCAGCTTTATGGCAGGCACAGATACGCAGTATTTT. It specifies CASSFMAGTDTQYF.

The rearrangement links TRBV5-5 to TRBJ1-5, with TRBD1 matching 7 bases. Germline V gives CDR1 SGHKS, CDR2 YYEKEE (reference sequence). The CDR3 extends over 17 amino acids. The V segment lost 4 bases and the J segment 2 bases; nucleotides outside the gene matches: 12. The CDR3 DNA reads TGTGCCAGCAGCGGCAGACAGGGTGGGTTTGGCAATCAGCCCCAGCATTTT. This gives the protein CASSGRQGGFGNQPQHF.

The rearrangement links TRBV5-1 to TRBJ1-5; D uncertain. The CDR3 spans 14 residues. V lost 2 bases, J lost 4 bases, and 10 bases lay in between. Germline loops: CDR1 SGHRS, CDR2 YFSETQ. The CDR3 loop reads CASSLGGRNQPQHF. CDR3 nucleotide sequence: TGCGCCAGCAGCTTAGGAGGGCGAAATCAGCCCCAGCATTTT. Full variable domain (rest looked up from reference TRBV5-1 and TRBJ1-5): KAGVTQTPRYLIKTRGQQVTLSCSPISGHRSVSWYQQTPGQGLQFLFEYFSETQRNKGNFPGRFSGRQFSNSRSEMNVSTLELGDSALYLCASSLGGRNQPQHFGDGTRLSIL.

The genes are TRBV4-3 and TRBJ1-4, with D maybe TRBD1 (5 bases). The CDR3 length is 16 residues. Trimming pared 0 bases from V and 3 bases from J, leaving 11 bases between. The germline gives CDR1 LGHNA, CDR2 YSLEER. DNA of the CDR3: TGCGCCAGCAGCCAAGATTCGACAGCATCTAATGAAAAACTGTTTTTT. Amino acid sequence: CASSQDSTASNEKLFF.

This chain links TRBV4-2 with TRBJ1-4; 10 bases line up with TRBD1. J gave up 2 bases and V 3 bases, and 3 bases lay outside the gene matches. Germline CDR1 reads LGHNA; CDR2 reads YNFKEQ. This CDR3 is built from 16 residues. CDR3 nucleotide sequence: TGTGCCAGCAGCCATCGACAGGGGGCGACTAATGAAAAACTGTTTTTT. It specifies CASSHRQGATNEKLFF.